Listed below are T cell receptor beta chains from one sample, sequenced in a study of T-cell reconstitution after alpha-beta-depleted transplantation in children. TCRdb called the PCR reads again in MiXCR, with one record for every CDR3 protein. The sample has 200,000 to 250,000 distinct CDR3 sequences; roughly a tenth are singletons. The sample here was PBMCs, taken before TCRalphabeta/CD19-depleted stem cell transplant. These receptors all come from a child less than two years old with acute myeloid leukemia, due to receive a stem cell transplant. Both conserved end residues are part of each CDR3. Fields, in order: J gene, D gene, clone size, V gene, CDR3 protein, CDR3 DNA. The D gene is left open where the match is weak. Expanded clones get a size class; other rows say once, few or many, or leave the size out.

J gene: TRBJ2-3
D gene: TRBD2
clone size: many
V gene: TRBV6-5
CDR3 protein: CASSYSTSGTDTQYF
CDR3 DNA: TGTGCCAGCAGTTACTCGACTAGCGGCACAGATACGCAGTATTTT

J gene: TRBJ2-1
D gene: TRBD1
clone size: many
V gene: TRBV7-9
CDR3 protein: CASSSSLGTGPDNEQFF
CDR3 DNA: TGTGCCAGCAGCTCCAGCTTGGGGACAGGGCCTGACAATGAGCAGTTCTTC

J gene: TRBJ2-3
D gene: .
clone size: many
V gene: TRBV28
CDR3 protein: CASSFAGPSSDTQYF
CDR3 DNA: TGTGCCAGCAGTTTTGCGGGACCGTCGTCAGATACGCAGTATTTT

J gene: TRBJ2-1
D gene: .
clone size: many
V gene: TRBV20-1
CDR3 protein: CSAASGATDEQFF
CDR3 DNA: TGCAGTGCTGCCTCGGGAGCAACCGATGAGCAGTTCTTC

J gene: TRBJ2-3
D gene: .
clone size: many
V gene: TRBV27
CDR3 protein: CASSAQGRPDTQYF
CDR3 DNA: TGTGCCAGCAGTGCCCAGGGTAGGCCAGATACGCAGTATTTT

J gene: TRBJ2-3
D gene: TRBD2
clone size: .
V gene: TRBV20-1
CDR3 protein: CCALAGASDTQYF
CDR3 DNA: TGCTGTGCTCTAGCGGGAGCCTCAGATACGCAGTATTTT

J gene: TRBJ2-1
D gene: .
clone size: many
V gene: TRBV5-6
CDR3 protein: CASSLDSGPYNEQFF
CDR3 DNA: TGTGCCAGCAGCTTGGACTCGGGTCCCTACAATGAGCAGTTCTTC

J gene: TRBJ1-1
D gene: .
clone size: many
V gene: TRBV15
CDR3 protein: CATSRERNTEAFF
CDR3 DNA: TGTGCCACCAGCAGAGAAAGGAACACTGAAGCTTTCTTT

J gene: TRBJ1-2
D gene: .
clone size: few
V gene: TRBV7-2
CDR3 protein: CASSLGQLPSYGYTF
CDR3 DNA: TGTGCCAGCAGCTTAGGGCAACTGCCCTCCTATGGCTACACCTTC

J gene: TRBJ2-2
D gene: .
clone size: .
V gene: TRBV29-1
CDR3 protein: CSVRRWEANTGELFF
CDR3 DNA: TGCAGCGTTCGGAGGTGGGAAGCGAACACCGGGGAGCTGTTTTTT

J gene: TRBJ2-7
D gene: .
clone size: many
V gene: TRBV6-2/TRBV6-3
CDR3 protein: CASSYGEPGSEQYF
CDR3 DNA: TGTGCCAGCAGTTACGGAGAACCAGGGAGCGAGCAGTACTTC

J gene: TRBJ2-1
D gene: TRBD2
clone size: .
V gene: TRBV11-3
CDR3 protein: CASSLAGTTDNEQFF
CDR3 DNA: TGTGCCAGCAGCTTAGCCGGGACTACTGACAATGAGCAGTTCTTC

J gene: TRBJ2-1
D gene: TRBD1
clone size: .
V gene: TRBV10-3
CDR3 protein: CAFSESPGQGNMNEQFF
CDR3 DNA: TGTGCCTTCAGTGAGTCTCCCGGACAGGGGAATATGAATGAGCAGTTCTTC

J gene: TRBJ2-5
D gene: TRBD2
clone size: many
V gene: TRBV20-1
CDR3 protein: CSGAGSGGETQYF
CDR3 DNA: TGCAGTGGCGCGGGCTCGGGGGGAGAGACCCAGTACTTC

J gene: TRBJ2-7
D gene: TRBD1
clone size: few
V gene: TRBV19
CDR3 protein: CASSFTGGRDEQYF
CDR3 DNA: TGTGCCAGTAGTTTTACAGGGGGCCGAGACGAGCAGTACTTC

J gene: TRBJ2-1
D gene: TRBD2
clone size: many
V gene: TRBV20-1
CDR3 protein: CSAHPSGSLANEQFF
CDR3 DNA: TGCAGTGCTCATCCGAGCGGGAGTTTAGCGAATGAGCAGTTCTTC

J gene: TRBJ1-1
D gene: .
clone size: many
V gene: TRBV29-1
CDR3 protein: CSVGTYKGGTEAFF
CDR3 DNA: TGCAGCGTTGGGACATATAAGGGAGGCACTGAAGCTTTCTTT

J gene: TRBJ2-7
D gene: .
clone size: .
V gene: TRBV7-9
CDR3 protein: CASSPGWEQYF
CDR3 DNA: TGTGCCAGCAGCCCAGGGTGGGAGCAGTACTTC

J gene: TRBJ2-3
D gene: TRBD1
clone size: many
V gene: TRBV5-1
CDR3 protein: CASSWGPGQVPDTQYF
CDR3 DNA: TGCGCCAGCAGCTGGGGACCGGGACAGGTACCAGATACGCAGTATTTT

J gene: TRBJ2-1
D gene: TRBD2
clone size: many
V gene: TRBV7-9
CDR3 protein: CASSSYRTSGYNEQFF
CDR3 DNA: TGTGCCAGCAGTTCCTACCGGACTAGCGGCTACAATGAGCAGTTCTTC

J gene: TRBJ2-1
D gene: TRBD2
clone size: many
V gene: TRBV3-1
CDR3 protein: CASSPLAGGPNDQFF
CDR3 DNA: TGTGCCAGCAGCCCACTAGCGGGAGGGCCTAATGATCAGTTCTTC

J gene: TRBJ2-7
D gene: .
clone size: many
V gene: TRBV10-3
CDR3 protein: CAISDPGAGAYEQYF
CDR3 DNA: TGTGCCATCAGTGACCCGGGGGCAGGGGCCTACGAGCAGTACTTC

J gene: TRBJ2-1
D gene: TRBD2
clone size: .
V gene: TRBV7-9
CDR3 protein: CASSFQGLGGSYNEQFF
CDR3 DNA: TGTGCCAGCAGCTTCCAAGGACTAGGTGGCTCCTACAATGAGCAGTTCTTC

J gene: TRBJ1-1
D gene: .
clone size: few
V gene: TRBV12-3/TRBV12-4
CDR3 protein: CASSPLGTEAFF
CDR3 DNA: TGTGCCAGCAGTCCCTTAGGCACTGAAGCTTTCTTT

J gene: TRBJ2-3
D gene: .
clone size: many
V gene: TRBV9
CDR3 protein: CASSVEGGGVDTQYF
CDR3 DNA: TGTGCCAGCAGCGTAGAGGGAGGGGGAGTAGATACGCAGTATTTT

J gene: TRBJ1-1
D gene: .
clone size: many
V gene: TRBV28
CDR3 protein: CASRGVQGGNTEAFF
CDR3 DNA: TGTGCCAGCAGGGGCGTACAGGGTGGGAACACTGAAGCTTTCTTT